This T cell receptor beta chain is drawn from a study of cytomegalovirus exposure and HLA in healthy donors. About the study: Assignment to the Caucasian-associated ancestry cluster applied to approximately 80% of the approximately 400 genotyped donors. General observations from the study: In a later analysis, at a false discovery rate of 0.05, 16,951 TCR beta sequences matched HLA alleles.

CDR3 length equals 16 residues. Germline V gives CDR1 SGHRS, CDR2 YFSETQ. The V segment lost 1 base and the J segment 7 bases; nucleotides outside the gene matches: 11. This clone showed up just once. The target antigen is unknown. Use of 60 Vbeta and 13 Jbeta primers characterized the PCR. Assay used: immunoSEQ multiplex PCR; TCRdb lists only in-frame clones, some missing. The sample includes about 140,000 clones, about 70% of them seen just once. Material for sequencing was PBMCs. The TCR comes from a man aged 18 to 35 in good health and CMV-seronegative. This chain uses TRBV5-1 with TRBJ2-3, with 8 positions matching TRBD2. CDR3 DNA sequence: TGCGCCAGCAGCTTGTTTGTCGGGGGGGGGAAAAATACGCAGTATTTT. It codes for CASSLFVGGGKNTQYF.